This T cell receptor beta chain was sequenced in a study of OX40 agonist ivuxolimab in advanced cancers. Study summary: Prior checkpoint blockade (anti-PD-1, anti-PD-L1 or anti-CTLA-4) was permitted; around 37% had it. Three partial responders included one hepatocellular carcinoma patient and two cutaneous melanoma patients.

Peripheral blood came from all dose cohorts at three timepoints. Trimming cost V 4 bases and J 8 bases, with 14 bases left between them. Germline loops: CDR1 GTSNPN, CDR2 SVGIG (reference sequence). CDR3 length: 12 residues. TCRdb keeps only in-frame clones here, not all; method: immunoSEQ multiplex PCR. This sample carries 60,000 to 65,000 clones, approximately 81% of them seen once, and the ten largest clones take approximately 2%. Study-level findings and limits: Low levels of normalized T-cell clonal expansion also appeared in some nonresponders.

About this clone: Its antigen remains unidentified.

The rearrangement joins TRBV30 to TRBJ1-2; unclear D gene. The receptor was derived from an adult with an advanced solid tumor such as melanoma, head and neck, liver or kidney cancer. This sample comprised CD4+ or CD8+ T cells sorted from blood, obtained in a trial of the OX40 agonist ivuxolimab. The CDR3 DNA sequence: TGTGCCTGGACCCCCTGGCAGGAAGGCTACACCTTC. The encoded protein is CAWTPWQEGYTF.